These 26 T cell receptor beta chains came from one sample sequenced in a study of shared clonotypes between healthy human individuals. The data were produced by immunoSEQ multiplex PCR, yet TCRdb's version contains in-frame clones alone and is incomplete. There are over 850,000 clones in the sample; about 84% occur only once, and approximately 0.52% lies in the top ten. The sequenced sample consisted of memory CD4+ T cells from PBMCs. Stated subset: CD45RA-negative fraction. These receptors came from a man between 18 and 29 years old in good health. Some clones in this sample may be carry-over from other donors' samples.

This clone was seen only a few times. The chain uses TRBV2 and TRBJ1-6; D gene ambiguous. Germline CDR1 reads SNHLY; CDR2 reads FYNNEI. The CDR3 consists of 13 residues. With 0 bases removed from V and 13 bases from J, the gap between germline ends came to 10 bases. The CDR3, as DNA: TGTGCCAGCAGTGAAGCGCGAGTGGCGCCCCTCCACTTT. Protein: CASSEARVAPLHF.

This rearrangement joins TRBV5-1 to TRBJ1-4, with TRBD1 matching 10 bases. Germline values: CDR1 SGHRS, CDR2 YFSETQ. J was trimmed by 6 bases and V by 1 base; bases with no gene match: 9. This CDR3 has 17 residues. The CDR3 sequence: CASSLNGFGTGDEKLFF. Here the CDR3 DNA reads TGCGCCAGCAGCTTGAATGGCTTTGGGACAGGGGATGAAAAACTGTTTTTT. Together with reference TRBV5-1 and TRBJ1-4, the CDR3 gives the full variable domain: KAGVTQTPRYLIKTRGQQVTLSCSPISGHRSVSWYQQTPGQGLQFLFEYFSETQRNKGNFPGRFSGRQFSNSRSEMNVSTLELGDSALYLCASSLNGFGTGDEKLFFGSGTQLSVL.

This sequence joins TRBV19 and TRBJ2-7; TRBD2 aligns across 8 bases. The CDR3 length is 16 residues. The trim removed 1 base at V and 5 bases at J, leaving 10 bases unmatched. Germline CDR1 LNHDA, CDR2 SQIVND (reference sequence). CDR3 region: CASSIVGAGGRNEQYF. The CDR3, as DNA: TGTGCCAGTAGTATAGTCGGCGCGGGAGGACGGAACGAGCAGTACTTC.

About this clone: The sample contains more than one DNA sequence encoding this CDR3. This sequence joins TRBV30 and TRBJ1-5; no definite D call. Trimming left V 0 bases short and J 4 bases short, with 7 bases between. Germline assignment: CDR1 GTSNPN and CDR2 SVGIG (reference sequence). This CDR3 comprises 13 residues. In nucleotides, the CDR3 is TGTGCCTGGAGTGTACGCGGGAATCAGCCCCAGCATTTT. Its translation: CAWSVRGNQPQHF.

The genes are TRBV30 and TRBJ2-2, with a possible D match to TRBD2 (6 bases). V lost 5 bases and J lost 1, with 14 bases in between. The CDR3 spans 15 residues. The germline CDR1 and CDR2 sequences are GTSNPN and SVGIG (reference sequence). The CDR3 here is CAWGGGSGNTGELFF. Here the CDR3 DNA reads TGTGCCTGGGGGGGTGGTAGCGGGAACACCGGGGAGCTGTTTTTT. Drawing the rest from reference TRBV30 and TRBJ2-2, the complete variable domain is SQTIHQWPATLVQPVGSPLSLECTVEGTSNPNLYWYRQAAGRGLQLLFYSVGIGQISSEVPQNLSASRPQDRQFILSSKKLLLSDSGFYLCAWGGGSGNTGELFFGEGSRLTVL.

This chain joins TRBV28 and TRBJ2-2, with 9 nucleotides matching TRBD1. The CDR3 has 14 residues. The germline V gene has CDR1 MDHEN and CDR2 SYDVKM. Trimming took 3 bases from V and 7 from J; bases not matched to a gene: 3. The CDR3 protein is CASSLGQGYGELFF. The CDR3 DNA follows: TGTGCCAGCAGTTTGGGACAGGGTTACGGGGAGCTGTTTTTT. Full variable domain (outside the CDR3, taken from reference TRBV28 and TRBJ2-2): DVKVTQSSRYLVKRTGEKVFLECVQDMDHENMFWYRQDPGLGLRLIYFSYDVKMKEKGDIPEGYSVSREKKERFSLILESASTNQTSMYLCASSLGQGYGELFFGEGSRLTVL.

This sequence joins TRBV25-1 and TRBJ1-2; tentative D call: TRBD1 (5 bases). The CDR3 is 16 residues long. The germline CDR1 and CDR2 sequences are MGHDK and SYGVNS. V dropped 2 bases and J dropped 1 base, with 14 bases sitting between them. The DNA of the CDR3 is TGTGCCAGCAGTGAAGGAGGGGCAGGGCTTAACTATGGCTACACCTTC. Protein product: CASSEGGAGLNYGYTF.

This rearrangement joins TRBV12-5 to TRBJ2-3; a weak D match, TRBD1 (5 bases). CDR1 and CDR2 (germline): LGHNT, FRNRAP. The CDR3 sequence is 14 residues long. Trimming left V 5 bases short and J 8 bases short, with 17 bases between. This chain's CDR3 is CASGTDKRSGTQYF. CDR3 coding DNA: TGTGCTAGTGGTACGGACAAGAGGTCTGGTACGCAGTATTTT. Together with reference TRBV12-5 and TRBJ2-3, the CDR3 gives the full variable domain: DARVTQTPRHKVTEMGQEVTMRCQPILGHNTVFWYRQTMMQGLELLAYFRNRAPLDDSGMPKDRFSAEMPDATLATLKIQPSEPRDSAVYFCASGTDKRSGTQYFGPGTRLTVL.

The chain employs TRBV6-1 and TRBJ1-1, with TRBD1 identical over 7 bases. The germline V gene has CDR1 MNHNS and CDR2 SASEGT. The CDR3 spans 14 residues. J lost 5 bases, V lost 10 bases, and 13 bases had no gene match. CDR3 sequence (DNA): TGTGCCACCAGGTTCAGGGGGTTAGGAACTGAAGCTTTCTTT. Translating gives CATRFRGLGTEAFF.

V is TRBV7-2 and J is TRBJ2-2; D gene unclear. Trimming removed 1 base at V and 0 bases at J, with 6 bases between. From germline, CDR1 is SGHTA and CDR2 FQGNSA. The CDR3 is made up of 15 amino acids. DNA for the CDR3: TGTGCCAGCAGCTTAGTAAATACGAACACCGGGGAGCTGTTTTTT. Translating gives CASSLVNTNTGELFF.

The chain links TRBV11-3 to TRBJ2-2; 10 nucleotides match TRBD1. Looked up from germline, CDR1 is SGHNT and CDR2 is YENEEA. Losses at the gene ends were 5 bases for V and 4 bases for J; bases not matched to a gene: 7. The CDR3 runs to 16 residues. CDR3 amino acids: CASSPGTGETTGELFF. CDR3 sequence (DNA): TGTGCCAGCAGCCCAGGGACAGGGGAGACCACCGGGGAGCTGTTTTTT.

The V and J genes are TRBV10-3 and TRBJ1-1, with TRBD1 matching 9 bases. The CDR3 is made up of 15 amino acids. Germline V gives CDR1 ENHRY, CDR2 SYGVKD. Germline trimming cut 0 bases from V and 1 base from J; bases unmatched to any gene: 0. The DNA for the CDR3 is TGTGCCATCAGTGAGTCGGACAGGGGGAACACTGAAGCTTTCTTT. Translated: CAISESDRGNTEAFF.

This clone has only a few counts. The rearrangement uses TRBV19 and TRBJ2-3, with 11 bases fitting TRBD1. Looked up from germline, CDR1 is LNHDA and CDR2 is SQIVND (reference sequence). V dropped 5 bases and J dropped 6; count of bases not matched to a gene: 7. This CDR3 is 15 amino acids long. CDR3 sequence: CASSLHGQGADTQYF. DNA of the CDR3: TGTGCCAGTAGTCTCCACGGACAGGGGGCGGATACGCAGTATTTT.

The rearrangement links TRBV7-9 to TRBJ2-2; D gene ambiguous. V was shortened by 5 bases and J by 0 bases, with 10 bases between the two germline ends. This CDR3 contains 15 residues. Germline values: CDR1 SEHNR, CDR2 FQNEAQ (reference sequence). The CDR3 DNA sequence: TGTGCCAGCAGCCTCCTCAGTTCGAACACCGGGGAGCTGTTTTTT. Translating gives CASSLLSSNTGELFF.

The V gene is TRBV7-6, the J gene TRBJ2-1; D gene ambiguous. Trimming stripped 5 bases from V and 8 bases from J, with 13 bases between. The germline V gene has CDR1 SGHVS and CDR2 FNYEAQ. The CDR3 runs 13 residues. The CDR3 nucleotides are TGTGCCAGCAGCCCACGGGCCGATGATGAGCAGTTCTTC. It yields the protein CASSPRADDEQFF.

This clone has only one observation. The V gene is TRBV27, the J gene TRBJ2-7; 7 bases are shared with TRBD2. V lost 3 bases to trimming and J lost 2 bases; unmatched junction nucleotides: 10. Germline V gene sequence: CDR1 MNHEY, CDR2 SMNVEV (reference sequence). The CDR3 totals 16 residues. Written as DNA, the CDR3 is TGTGCCAGCAGTTTGTACTATAGCGGGCTGACCTACGAGCAGTACTTC. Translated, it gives CASSLYYSGLTYEQYF.

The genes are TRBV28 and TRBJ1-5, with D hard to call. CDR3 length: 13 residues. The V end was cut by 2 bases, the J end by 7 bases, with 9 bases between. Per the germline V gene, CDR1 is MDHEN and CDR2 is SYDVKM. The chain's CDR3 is CASSLVGGQPQHF. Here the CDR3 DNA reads TGTGCCAGCAGTTTAGTCGGTGGCCAGCCCCAGCATTTT.

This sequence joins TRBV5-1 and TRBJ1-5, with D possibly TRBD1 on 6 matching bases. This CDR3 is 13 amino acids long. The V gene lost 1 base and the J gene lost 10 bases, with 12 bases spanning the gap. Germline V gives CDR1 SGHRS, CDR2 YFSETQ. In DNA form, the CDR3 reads TGCGCCAGCAGCTTGACAGGGAATAAACCCCAGCATTTT. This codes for CASSLTGNKPQHF.

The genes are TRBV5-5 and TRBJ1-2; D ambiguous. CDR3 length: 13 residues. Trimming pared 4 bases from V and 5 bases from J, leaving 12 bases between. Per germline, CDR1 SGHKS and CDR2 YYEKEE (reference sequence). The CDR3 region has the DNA TGTGCCAGCAGCCAAACAAGGGTGTATGGCTACACCTTC. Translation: CASSQTRVYGYTF.

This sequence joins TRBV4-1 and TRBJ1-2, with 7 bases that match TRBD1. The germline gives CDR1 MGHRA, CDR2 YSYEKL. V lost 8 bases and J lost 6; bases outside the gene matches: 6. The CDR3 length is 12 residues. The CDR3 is CASPWTGDGYTF. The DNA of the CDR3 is TGCGCCAGCCCTTGGACAGGTGATGGCTACACCTTC.

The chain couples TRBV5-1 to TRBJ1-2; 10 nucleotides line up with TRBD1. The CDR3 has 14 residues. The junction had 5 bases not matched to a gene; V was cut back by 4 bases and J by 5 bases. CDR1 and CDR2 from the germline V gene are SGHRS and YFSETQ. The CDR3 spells CASSGGQGHYGYTF. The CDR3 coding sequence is TGCGCCAGCAGCGGGGGACAGGGGCATTATGGCTACACCTTC.

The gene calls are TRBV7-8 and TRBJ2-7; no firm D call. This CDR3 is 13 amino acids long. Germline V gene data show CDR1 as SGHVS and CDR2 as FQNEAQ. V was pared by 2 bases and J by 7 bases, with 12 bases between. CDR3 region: CASSLTVRREQYF. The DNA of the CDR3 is TGTGCCAGCAGCTTAACAGTGCGACGGGAGCAGTACTTC.

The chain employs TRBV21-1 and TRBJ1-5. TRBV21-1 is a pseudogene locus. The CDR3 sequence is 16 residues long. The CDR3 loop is CASSKGLFWSNQPQHF. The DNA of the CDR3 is TGTGCCAGCAGCAAGGGTCTTTTTTGGAGCAATCAGCCCCAGCATTTT.

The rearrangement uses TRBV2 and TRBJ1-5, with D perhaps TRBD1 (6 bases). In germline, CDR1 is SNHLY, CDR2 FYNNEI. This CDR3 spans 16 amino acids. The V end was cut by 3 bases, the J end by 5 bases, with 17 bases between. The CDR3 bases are TGTGCCAGCAGTGACGCAGGAGGGGGGGGCGATCAGCCCCAGCATTTT. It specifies CASSDAGGGGDQPQHF.

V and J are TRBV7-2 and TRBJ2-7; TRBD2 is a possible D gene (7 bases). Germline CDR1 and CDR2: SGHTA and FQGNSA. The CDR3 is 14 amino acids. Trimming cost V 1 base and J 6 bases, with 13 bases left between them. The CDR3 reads CASSLVSGGGEQYF. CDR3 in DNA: TGTGCCAGCAGCTTAGTATCGGGGGGCGGCGAGCAGTACTTC.

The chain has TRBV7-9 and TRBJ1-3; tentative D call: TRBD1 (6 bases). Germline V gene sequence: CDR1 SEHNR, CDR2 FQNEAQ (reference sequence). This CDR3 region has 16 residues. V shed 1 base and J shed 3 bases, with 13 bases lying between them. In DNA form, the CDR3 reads TGTGCCAGCAGCTTAGTTCGGACAGTGCTTGGAAACACCATATATTTT. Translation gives CASSLVRTVLGNTIYF.